This T cell receptor (beta chain) is drawn from a study of breast tumors, draining lymph nodes, adjacent tissues. General study findings and limits: The lymph node origin of tumor T cells was framed as consistent with a hypothesis, not demonstrated. Most tumor T cells seemingly derive from lymph node, then expand in tumor. Compared with lymph nodes, tumors were less diverse; compared with nontumor tissue, more. Luminal-like breast cancer showed significantly greater tumor-nontumor repertoire similarity than basal-like breast cancer did.

Germline V CDR1 and CDR2: LGHNA, YNFKEQ. CDR3 length: 14 residues. Breast cancer patients provided tissue from their axillary draining lymph nodes. TCRdb itself ran the multiplex PCR reads through MiXCR, one entry per CDR3 protein. The table lists approximately 150,000 distinct CDR3 sequences, around 33% of them singletons, with around 3.5% in the top ten. Concerning this clonotype itself: What it binds is unknown. A read error may account for a junction end that differs from germline.

The sample taken for sequencing was axillary lymph node tissue. V is TRBV4-2 and J is TRBJ2-5; D not certain. The TCR was taken from a female donor with breast cancer. Some clones in this sample may be carry-over from other donors' samples. This CDR3 is CASRQDPDLRTQNF. Here the CDR3 DNA reads TGTGCCAGCCGCCAAGATCCCGACTTAAGGACCCAGAACTTC.